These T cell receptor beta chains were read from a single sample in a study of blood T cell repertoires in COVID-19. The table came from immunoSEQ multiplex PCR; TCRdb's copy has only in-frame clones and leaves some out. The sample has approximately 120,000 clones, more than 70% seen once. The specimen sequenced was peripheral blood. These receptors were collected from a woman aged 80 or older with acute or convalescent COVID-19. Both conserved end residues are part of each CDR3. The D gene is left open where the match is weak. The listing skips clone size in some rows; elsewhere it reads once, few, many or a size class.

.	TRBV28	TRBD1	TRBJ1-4	TGTGCCAGCAGCCTCGCGCCGGGACAGGGGTCGGCAACTAATGAAAAACTGTTTTTT	CASSLAPGQGSATNEKLFF
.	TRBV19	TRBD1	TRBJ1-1	TGTGCCAGTAGTCCCCGACAGGGCCGGGGCGCTGAAGCTTTCTTT	CASSPRQGRGAEAFF
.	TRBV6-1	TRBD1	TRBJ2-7	TGTGCCAGCAGTGAGGAGAAGACAGGGCATTACTTC	CASSEEKTGHYF
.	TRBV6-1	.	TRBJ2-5	TGTGCCAGCAGTGAAGCTGGCCCCTTGCCAGGGGAGACCCAGTACTTC	CASSEAGPLPGETQYF
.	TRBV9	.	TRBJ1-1	TGTGCCAGCAGCTCCAATTTGAACACTGAAGCTTTCTTT	CASSSNLNTEAFF
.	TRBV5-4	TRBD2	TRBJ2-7	TGTGCCAGCAGCTTGGAGCCTAGCGGAAGCTACGAGCAGTACTTC	CASSLEPSGSYEQYF
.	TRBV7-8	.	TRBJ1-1	TGTGCCAGCAGCTTAGGGACAGCTAACACTGAAGCTTTCTTT	CASSLGTANTEAFF
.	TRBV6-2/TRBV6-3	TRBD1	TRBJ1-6	TGTGCCAGCAGTCTACAGGGGTATAATTCACCCCTCCACTTT	CASSLQGYNSPLHF
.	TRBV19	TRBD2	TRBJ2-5	TGTGCCAGTAGTCCGAGACTAGCGGGCTCACAAGAGACCCAGTACTTC	CASSPRLAGSQETQYF
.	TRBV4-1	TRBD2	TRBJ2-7	TGCGCCAGCAGCCAAACGAAGGTTAGCGGGTCCCATAGCTCCTACGAGCAGTACTTC	CASSQTKVSGSHSSYEQYF
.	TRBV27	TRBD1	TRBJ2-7	TGTGCCAGCAGTTCCGACAGGGCCGAGCAGTACTTC	CASSSDRAEQYF
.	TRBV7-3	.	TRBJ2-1	TGTGCCAGCAGCTCGGGACAATACAATGAGCAGTTCTTC	CASSSGQYNEQFF
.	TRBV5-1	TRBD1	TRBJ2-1	TGCGCCAGCAGACAGGGGCCGCGGAACAATGAGCAGTTCTTC	CASRQGPRNNEQFF
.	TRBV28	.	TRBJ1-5	TGTGCCAGCAGTTTATATCAGGGACAGCCCCAGCATTTT	CASSLYQGQPQHF
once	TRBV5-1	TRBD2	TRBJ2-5	TGCGCCAGCAGCTTGGAGGGACTAGCGGCAGAGACCCAGTACTTC	CASSLEGLAAETQYF
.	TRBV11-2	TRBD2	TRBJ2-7	TGTGCCAGCAGCCGCCCCGGGACTAGCGGGAGGGCCTTAGGGGAGCAGTACTTC	CASSRPGTSGRALGEQYF
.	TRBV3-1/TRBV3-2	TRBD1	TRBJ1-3	TGTGCCAGCAGCCCCTTAACAGGGGGCGGAAACACCATATATTTT	CASSPLTGGGNTIYF
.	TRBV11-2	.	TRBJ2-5	TGTGCCAGCAGCTTCGGACTCAGGGGAATCCAAGAGACCCAGTACTTC	CASSFGLRGIQETQYF
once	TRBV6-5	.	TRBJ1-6	TGTGCCAGCAGTCTCGGGTCGATAAATTCACCCCTCCACTTT	CASSLGSINSPLHF
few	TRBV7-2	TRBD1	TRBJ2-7	TGTGCCAGCAGCCTGACAGGGGGAGCTACCTACGAGCAGTACTTC	CASSLTGGATYEQYF
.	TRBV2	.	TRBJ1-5	TGTGCCAGCAGTGAAGGGTTTGGCAGCAATCAGCCCCAGCATTTT	CASSEGFGSNQPQHF
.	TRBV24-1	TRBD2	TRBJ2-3	TGTGCCACCAGTGATCCCCCGGGACTAGCGGGGGGGGGCACAGATACGCAGTATTTT	CATSDPPGLAGGGTDTQYF
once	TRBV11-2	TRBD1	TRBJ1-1	TGTGCCAGCAGTTATCGCCCAGGGGGAAACACTGAAGCTTTCTTT	CASSYRPGGNTEAFF
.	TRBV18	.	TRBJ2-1	TGTGCCAGCTCACCACCTACAGGGAACAATGAGCAGTTCTTC	CASSPPTGNNEQFF
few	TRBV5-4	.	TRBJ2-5	TGTGCCAGCAGCTTGGGGGGCACCCAAGAGACCCAGTACTTC	CASSLGGTQETQYF
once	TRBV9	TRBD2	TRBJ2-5	TGTGCCAGCAGCGTAGGACCCGGGACTAGCGGGCGCCTCGACCAAGAGACCCAGTACTTC	CASSVGPGTSGRLDQETQYF
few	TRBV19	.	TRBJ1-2	TGTGCCAGTAGTAAATATCAGGGCTTAAACTATGGCTACACCTTC	CASSKYQGLNYGYTF
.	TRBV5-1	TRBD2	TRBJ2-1	TGCGCCAGCAGCTTGGTCGGGACTAGGTACAATGAGCAGTTCTTC	CASSLVGTRYNEQFF
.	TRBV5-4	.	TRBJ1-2	TGTGCCAGCAGCACCAACGCAGGGTATGGCTACACCTTC	CASSTNAGYGYTF
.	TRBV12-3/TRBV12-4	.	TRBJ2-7	TGTGCCAGCAGTTTTGACACCTACGAGCAGTACTTC	CASSFDTYEQYF
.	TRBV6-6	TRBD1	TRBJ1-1	TGTGCCAGCAGCCGACTCAGTCCCGGGACAGGGAGGGGCACTGAAGCTTTCTTT	CASSRLSPGTGRGTEAFF